These 26 T cell receptor beta chains were sequenced from one sample in a study of T cells in Graves' hyperthyroidism and ophthalmopathy. Amplification of TCR beta CDR3 regions was performed using RNA transcripts as template. Initially, a first-round RT-PCR of the TCR CDR3 employed the HTBI primer set. One entry per CDR3 protein results from TCRdb running MiXCR on the multiplex PCR reads. Seen here are 700,000 or so distinct CDR3 sequences, roughly 15% observed once, and the top ten hold approximately 12%. Sequencing was carried out using blood. The receptor source for this set is a woman between 45 and 60 years old with Graves' ophthalmopathy.

Ten or more counts support this clonotype. The CDR3 loop is CASSPRGYEQYF. Here the CDR3 DNA reads TGTGCCAGCAGCCCCCGCGGCTACGAGCAGTACTTC. V gene TRBV11-2 combines with J gene TRBJ2-7, with D uncertain. V was shortened by 5 bases and J by 3 bases, with 8 bases between the two germline ends. This CDR3 is built from 12 residues. CDR1 is SGHAT and CDR2 is FQNNGV in the germline V gene.

This clonotype showed up just a few times. This rearrangement joins TRBV7-9 to TRBJ2-6, with 8 bases fitting TRBD1. Germline V gene data show CDR1 as SEHNR and CDR2 as FQNEAQ (reference sequence). V trimming: 5 bases; J trimming: 0 bases; junction bases outside the gene matches: 9. The CDR3 has 18 amino acids. The CDR3 spells CASSPQTGVVSGANVLTF. The CDR3 DNA reads TGTGCCAGCAGCCCCCAGACAGGGGTTGTCTCTGGGGCCAACGTCCTGACTTTC.

There are many counts of this clonotype. V and J are TRBV7-3 and TRBJ2-2; tentative D call: TRBD2 (7 bases). The length of the CDR3 is 16 residues. The V end was cut by 2 bases, the J end by 4 bases, with 14 bases between. CDR1 and CDR2 from the germline V gene are SGHTA and FQGTGA. CDR3 in amino acids: CASSLGGAKGTGELFF. Here the CDR3 DNA reads TGTGCCAGCAGCTTAGGGGGGGCCAAGGGCACCGGGGAGCTGTTTTTT. Drawing the rest from reference TRBV7-3 and TRBJ2-2, the complete variable domain is GAGVSQTPSNKVTEKGKYVELRCDPISGHTALYWYRQSLGQGPEFLIYFQGTGAADDSGLPNDRFFAVRPEGSVSTLKIQRTERGDSAVYLCASSLGGAKGTGELFFGEGSRLTVL.

The chain is built from TRBV4-1 and TRBJ2-2; TRBD1 matches at 7 bases. Germline CDR1 reads MGHRA; CDR2 reads YSYEKL. The CDR3 has 16 amino acids. With 4 bases clipped from V and 0 bases from J, the junction kept 5 bases outside the gene matches. CDR3 sequence: CASSPQGRTNTGELFF. The CDR3 nucleotides are TGCGCCAGCAGCCCACAGGGGCGTACGAACACCGGGGAGCTGTTTTTT.

This clonotype occurred a few times. The chain recombines TRBV27 with TRBJ1-6; no reliable D call. The V and J ends lost 6 bases and 9 bases respectively, with 21 bases between them. Germline CDR1 reads MNHEY; CDR2 reads SMNVEV (reference sequence). CDR3 length: 16 amino acids. The CDR3 nucleotides read TGTGCCAGCAGAGACCTAGGATTGGGCATAACTTCACCCCTCCACTTT. As protein: CASRDLGLGITSPLHF.

The gene calls are TRBV7-9 and TRBJ1-1; D possibly corresponds to TRBD1 (6 bases). The CDR3 loop spans 19 amino acids. Deletions cut 1 base from V and 3 bases from J, with 24 bases between. Germline V gives CDR1 SEHNR, CDR2 FQNEAQ (reference sequence). As DNA, the CDR3 is TGTGCCAGCAGCTTAGGGGTTTTCGGGGGGCGCCCCGTTTACACTGAAGCTTTCTTT. It specifies CASSLGVFGGRPVYTEAFF.

This clonotype was seen a handful of times. The chain has TRBV6-2 or TRBV6-3 and TRBJ2-2; 12 bases agree with TRBD2. Unmatched junction bases numbered 6, after V lost 6 bases and J lost 7 bases. Looked up from germline, CDR1 is MNHEY and CDR2 is SVGEGT. The CDR3 covers 15 residues. The DNA for the CDR3 is TGTGCCAGCAGGTCTAGCGGGAGGGCCTTCGGGGAGCTGTTTTTT. Amino acid sequence: CASRSSGRAFGELFF.

In its sample, this clonotype was seen many times. J is TRBJ2-3 and V is TRBV7-2; the match to TRBD1 covers 12 bases. V lost 2 bases and J lost 4; bases outside the gene matches: 7. Germline CDR1 SGHTA, CDR2 FQGNSA. The CDR3 consists of 17 residues. The CDR3 is CASSLRVGTGGADTQYF. CDR3 nucleotides: TGTGCCAGCAGCTTAAGAGTAGGGACAGGGGGCGCAGATACGCAGTATTTT. Using reference TRBV7-2 and TRBJ2-3 for the parts outside the CDR3, the full variable domain is GAGVSQSPSNKVTEKGKDVELRCDPISGHTALYWYRQSLGQGLEFLIYFQGNSAPDKSGLPSDRFSAERTGGSVSTLTIQRTQQEDSAVYLCASSLRVGTGGADTQYFGPGTRLTVL.

This clonotype has a count of ten or more. The chain joins TRBV15 to TRBJ2-1; perhaps TRBD2 as D (6 bases). V was shortened by 5 bases and J by 5 bases, with 16 bases between the two germline ends. The CDR3 loop spans 15 amino acids. Germline values: CDR1 LNHNV, CDR2 YYDKDF (reference sequence). In DNA, the CDR3 is TGTGCCACCAGCGGAGGGAGCGTCTCACACAATGAGCAGTTCTTC. This encodes CATSGGSVSHNEQFF.

This clonotype was found once. J is TRBJ2-1 and V is TRBV7-3, with 9 bases lining up with TRBD1. Germline trimming cut 4 bases from V and 9 bases from J; bases unmatched to any gene: 4. The CDR3 has 13 amino acids. Germline V lookup: CDR1 SGHTA, CDR2 FQGTGA. CDR3 region: CASSYRGRGEQFF. The CDR3, as DNA: TGTGCCAGCAGCTACAGGGGGCGCGGTGAGCAGTTCTTC.

Many counts were recorded for this clonotype. Its ends do not fully match the called genes, so a read error is possible. The chain couples TRBV28 to TRBJ1-5, with 7 bases identical to TRBD1. Germline CDR1 reads MDHEN; CDR2 reads SYDVKM. CDR3 size: 16 residues. The CDR3 sequence is CATSFQGGNSNQPQHF. The CDR3 region has the DNA TGTGCCACCAGTTTCCAGGGGGGTAATAGCAATCAGCCCCAGCATTTT.

Many counts were recorded for this clonotype. The chain has TRBV11-1 and TRBJ1-4; TRBD1 agrees at 10 bases. Per germline, CDR1 SGHAT and CDR2 FQDESV (reference sequence). The V segment lost 5 bases and the J segment 8 bases; nucleotides outside the gene matches: 5. This CDR3 is 14 amino acids long. CDR3 sequence (DNA): TGTGCCAGCAGCCCCGGACAGGGGGAAGAAAAACTGTTTTTT. Protein product: CASSPGQGEEKLFF.

In this sample, this clonotype turned up a few times. This sequence joins TRBV28 and TRBJ2-7, with TRBD1 identical over 10 bases. Germline assignment: CDR1 MDHEN and CDR2 SYDVKM. The CDR3 runs 15 residues. V lost 5 bases to trimming and J lost 6 bases; unmatched junction nucleotides: 10. CDR3 bases: TGTGCCAGCAGTACTCCGGGACAGGGGAAAGGCGAGCAGTACTTC. This gives the protein CASSTPGQGKGEQYF.

The J gene is TRBJ2-5, the V gene TRBV24-1; 9 bases fit TRBD1. CDR3 length equals 16 residues. With 6 bases clipped from V and 0 bases from J, the junction kept 7 bases outside the gene matches. Looked up from germline, CDR1 is KGHDR and CDR2 is SFDVKD. CDR3 region: CATSTPGQGDQETQYF. In nucleotides, the CDR3 is TGTGCCACCAGTACACCGGGACAGGGAGACCAAGAGACCCAGTACTTC.

The V call is TRBV4-3, the J call TRBJ2-1, with D hard to call. The CDR3 is made up of 14 amino acids. Germline loops: CDR1 LGHNA, CDR2 YSLEER. Deletions cut 0 bases from V and 6 bases from J, with 9 bases between. This CDR3 reads CASSQEWVGNEQFF. Here the CDR3 DNA reads TGCGCCAGCAGCCAAGAGTGGGTGGGCAATGAGCAGTTCTTC.

Concerning this clonotype: The junction and the germline gene differ at one end; a read error may be behind it. The V gene is TRBV12-3 or TRBV12-4, the J gene TRBJ2-7; TRBD2 matches 10 bases. The CDR3 consists of 14 residues. The CDR3 DNA follows: TGTGCCAGCAGTTTGGCTAGCGGGAGCTACGGGCAGTACTTC. This sequence encodes CASSLASGSYGQYF.

The V call is TRBV6-5, the J call TRBJ2-3, with 8 bases identical to TRBD2. J lost 3 bases, V lost 3 bases, and 5 bases had no gene match. CDR1 MNHEY and CDR2 SVGAGI come from the germline V gene. This CDR3 is 15 amino acids long. The CDR3 DNA reads as TGTGCCAGCAGTTATAGCGGGGCCCGGACAGATACGCAGTATTTT. It is translated as CASSYSGARTDTQYF.

The chain employs TRBV28 and TRBJ2-7; TRBD2 matches at 8 bases. Germline trimming cut 5 bases from V and 4 bases from J; bases unmatched to any gene: 7. The CDR3 loop spans 14 amino acids. The germline CDR1 and CDR2 sequences are MDHEN and SYDVKM. The CDR3 nucleotides are TGTGCCAGCAGTACCCGGGGGGGCCCATACGAGCAGTACTTC. Translated, it gives CASSTRGGPYEQYF.

At least ten counts were recorded for this clonotype. The chain links TRBV12-3 or TRBV12-4 to TRBJ2-1; 11 bases fit TRBD2. V lost 4 bases to trimming and J lost 5 bases; unmatched junction nucleotides: 7. The CDR3 length is 16 residues. The DNA of the CDR3 is TGTGCCAGCAGTTCTCTAGCGGGAGGATCTCACAATGAGCAGTTCTTC. It specifies CASSSLAGGSHNEQFF.

J is TRBJ1-1 and V is TRBV27, with a possible D match to TRBD1 (5 bases). Between the trimmed V and J ends, which lost 1 base and 5 bases, there was a span of 17 bases. The CDR3 loop spans 16 amino acids. CDR1 and CDR2 from the germline V gene are MNHEY and SMNVEV (reference sequence). This CDR3 is CASSLWAGKGFTEAFF. The CDR3 DNA reads TGTGCCAGCAGTTTATGGGCAGGGAAGGGTTTTACTGAAGCTTTCTTT.

V usage is TRBV7-3 and J usage is TRBJ2-1; D is unclear. Germline lookup yields CDR1 SGHTA and CDR2 FQGTGA. This CDR3 is 19 amino acids long. The V end was cut by 2 bases, the J end by 0 bases, with 20 bases between. The CDR3 region is CASSLSTGPIDISYNEQFF. The CDR3, as DNA: TGTGCCAGCAGCTTATCCACGGGCCCCATAGATATCTCCTACAATGAGCAGTTCTTC.

This clonotype was detected a few times. The rearrangement joins TRBV19 to TRBJ1-1; 7 nucleotides align to TRBD1. This CDR3 comprises 14 residues. Trimming took 6 bases from V and 5 from J; bases not matched to a gene: 9. Germline values: CDR1 LNHDA, CDR2 SQIVND (reference sequence). The CDR3 region has the DNA TGTGCCAGTAGCGGACGACAGGGAAGGACTGAAGCTTTCTTT. This sequence encodes CASSGRQGRTEAFF.

This clonotype showed up many times. The V and J genes are TRBV7-2 and TRBJ2-7; 7 bases line up with TRBD2. The CDR3 covers 13 residues. J gave up 0 bases and V 8 bases, and 4 bases lay outside the gene matches. Germline CDR1 is SGHTA and CDR2 is FQGNSA. In DNA form, the CDR3 reads TGTGCCAGCGGGGGGGGGAGCTCCTACGAGCAGTACTTC. It is translated as CASGGGSSYEQYF.

This clonotype was counted only a few times. V and J are TRBV19 and TRBJ1-1, with a weak D call TRBD1 (5 bases). V gave up 2 bases and J gave up 0 bases, with 10 bases separating them. The CDR3 sequence is 15 residues long. Germline CDR1 reads LNHDA; CDR2 reads SQIVND (reference sequence). CDR3 protein: CASSIYRGMNTEAFF. The CDR3 DNA is TGTGCCAGTAGTATATATAGGGGAATGAACACTGAAGCTTTCTTT.

This sequence joins TRBV6-1 and TRBJ1-6; TRBD1 might be the D (6 bases). CDR3 length equals 14 residues. Germline V lookup: CDR1 MNHNS, CDR2 SASEGT. V lost 5 bases, J lost 10 bases, and 15 bases lay in between. Here the CDR3 DNA reads TGTGCCAGCAGTCAACAGGGAAAACGCTCACCCCTCCACTTT. Translating gives CASSQQGKRSPLHF.

The sample holds a few counts of this clonotype. The V gene is TRBV5-1, the J gene TRBJ1-5; no reliable D call. Germline V gene data show CDR1 as SGHRS and CDR2 as YFSETQ. Between the trimmed V and J ends, which lost 4 bases and 8 bases, there was a span of 16 bases. CDR3 length: 14 amino acids. The CDR3 loop is CASSLLGGWEPQHF. CDR3 nucleotide sequence: TGCGCCAGCAGCCTCCTGGGAGGGTGGGAGCCCCAGCATTTT.